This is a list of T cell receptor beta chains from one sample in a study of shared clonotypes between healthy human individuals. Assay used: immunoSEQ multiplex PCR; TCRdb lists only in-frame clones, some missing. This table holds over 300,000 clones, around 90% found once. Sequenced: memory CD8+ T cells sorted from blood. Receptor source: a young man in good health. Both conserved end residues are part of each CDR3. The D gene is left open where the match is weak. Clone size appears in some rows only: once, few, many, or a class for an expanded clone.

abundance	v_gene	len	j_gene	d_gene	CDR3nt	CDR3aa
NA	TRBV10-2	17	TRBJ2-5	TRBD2	TGCGCCAGCTTCTCCGGGACTAGCGGGAGGGATCAAGAGACCCAGTACTTC	CASFSGTSGRDQETQYF
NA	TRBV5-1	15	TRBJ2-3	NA	TGCGCCAGCAGCACGACCCGATCTAGCGTCGATACGCAGTATTTT	CASSTTRSSVDTQYF
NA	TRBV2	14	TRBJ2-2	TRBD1	TGTGCCGGGGGACAGGGGATAAGTACCGGGGAGCTGTTTTTT	CAGGQGISTGELFF
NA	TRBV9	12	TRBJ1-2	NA	TGTGCCAGCAAAGGGAACCGGGAAGGCTACACCTTC	CASKGNREGYTF
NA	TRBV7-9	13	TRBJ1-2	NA	TGTGCCAGCAGCTCCGGCGAGGGACCATGGAGCAGCTTC	CASSSGEGPWSSF
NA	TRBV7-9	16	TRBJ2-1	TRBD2	TGTGCCAGCAGCTTAGTAGCGGGAGCATGGATCGATGAGCAGTTCTTC	CASSLVAGAWIDEQFF
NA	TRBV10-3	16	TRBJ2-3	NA	TGTGCCATCAGTGACCACGAGGCTGCCTACACAGATACGCAGTATTTT	CAISDHEAAYTDTQYF
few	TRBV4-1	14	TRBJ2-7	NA	TGCGCCAGCAGCCAGGGAGGATCCGACTACGAGCAGTACTTC	CASSQGGSDYEQYF
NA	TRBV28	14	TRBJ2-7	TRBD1	TGTGCCAGCAGTACGCGACGGACAGGGGACGAGCAGTACTTC	CASSTRRTGDEQYF
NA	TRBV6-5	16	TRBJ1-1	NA	TGTGCCAGCAGTTACGAGGGGTGGGGGAAGGAGTCTGAAGCTTTCTTT	CASSYEGWGKESEAFF
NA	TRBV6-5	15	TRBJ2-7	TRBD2	TGTGCCAGCAGCGACCGACTAGCGGGAGACCACGAGCAGTACTTC	CASSDRLAGDHEQYF
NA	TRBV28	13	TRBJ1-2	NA	TGTGCCAGCACCGATGGAATTACCTATGGCTACACCTTC	CASTDGITYGYTF
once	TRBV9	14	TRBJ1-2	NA	TGTGCCAGCAGCGGTAGAGGGCCGTATTATGGCTACACCTTC	CASSGRGPYYGYTF
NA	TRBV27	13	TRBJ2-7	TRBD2	TGTGCCAGCCGACTAGCGGCACCCTACGAGCAGTACTTC	CASRLAAPYEQYF
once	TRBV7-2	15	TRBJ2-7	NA	TGTGCCAGCAGCTTGTCCCTAGGATCCGCGTACGAGCAGTACTTC	CASSLSLGSAYEQYF
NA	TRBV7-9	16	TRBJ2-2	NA	TGTGCCAGCAGCTTATCCGGGAGCTCGAACACCGGGGAGCTGTTTTTT	CASSLSGSSNTGELFF
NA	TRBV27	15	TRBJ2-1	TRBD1	TGTGCCAGCAGTTCCTACCGACAGGGTAGCAATGAGCAGTTCTTC	CASSSYRQGSNEQFF
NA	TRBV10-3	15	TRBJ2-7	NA	TGTGCCATCAAACAAACCTGGACTGACTCCTACGAGCAGTACTTC	CAIKQTWTDSYEQYF
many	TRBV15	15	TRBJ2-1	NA	TGTGCCACCAGCCCCGGGATAGAGGGGAGCAATGAGCAGTTCTTC	CATSPGIEGSNEQFF
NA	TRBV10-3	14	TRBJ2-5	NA	TGTGCCATCAGTGAGTCCGGGTACAAGGAGACCCAGTACTTC	CAISESGYKETQYF
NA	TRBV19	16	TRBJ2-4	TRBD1	TGTGCCAGTAGTATGGAAGACAGGGGAAGTGGAAACATTCAGTACTTC	CASSMEDRGSGNIQYF
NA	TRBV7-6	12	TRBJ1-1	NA	TGTGCCAGCAGCTTAGGTCAGGATGAAGCTTTCTTT	CASSLGQDEAFF
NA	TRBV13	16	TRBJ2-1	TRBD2	TGTGCCAGCAGGGCCCCAAGCGGGAGGATAGTTAATGAGCAGTTCTTC	CASRAPSGRIVNEQFF
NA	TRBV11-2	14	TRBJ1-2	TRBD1	TGTGCCAGCAGCTTCGGGACAGCGAGAGAGGGCTACACCTTC	CASSFGTAREGYTF
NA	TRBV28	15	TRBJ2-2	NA	TGTGCCAGCAGTGAGGTCGGGGGACACTCCGGGGAGCTGTTTTTT	CASSEVGGHSGELFF
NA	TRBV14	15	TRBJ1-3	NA	TGTGCCAGCAGCCAAGGGGCAGGCTCTGGAAACACCATATATTTT	CASSQGAGSGNTIYF
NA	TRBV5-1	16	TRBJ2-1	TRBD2	TGCGCCAGCACCCTTCCCGGCGGGGGGACCTACAATGAGCAGTTCTTC	CASTLPGGGTYNEQFF
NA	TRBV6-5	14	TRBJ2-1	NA	TGTGCCAGCAGTTACGTCCCCGAAGGCGATGAGCAGTTCTTC	CASSYVPEGDEQFF
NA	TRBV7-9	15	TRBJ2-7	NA	TGTGCCAGCAGGAACACACAGGGTCCCTCCTACGAGCAGTACTTC	CASRNTQGPSYEQYF
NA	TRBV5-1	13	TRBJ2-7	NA	TGCGCCAGCAGCTTGGCCGTGCGTACCGAGCAGTACTTC	CASSLAVRTEQYF
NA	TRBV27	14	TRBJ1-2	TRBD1	TGTGCCAGCAGTCCCACAGGGGTTAACTATGGCTACACCTTC	CASSPTGVNYGYTF
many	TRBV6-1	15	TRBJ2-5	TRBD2	TGTGCCAGCAGTGACGGACTAGCGGGAGTGGAGACCCAGTACTTC	CASSDGLAGVETQYF
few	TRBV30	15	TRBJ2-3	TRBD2	TGTGCCTGGAGTGGGGACGTGCGGGGGGCAGATACGCAGTATTTT	CAWSGDVRGADTQYF
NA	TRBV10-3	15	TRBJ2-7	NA	TGTGCCATCAGTGAGCCGCTGTTAGATAAATACGAGCAGTACTTC	CAISEPLLDKYEQYF
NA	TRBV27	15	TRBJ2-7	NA	TGTGCCAGCAGTTTCGAGCCCGTGCCTTCCTACGAGCAGTACTTC	CASSFEPVPSYEQYF
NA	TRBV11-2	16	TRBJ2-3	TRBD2	TGTGCCAGCAGCTTAGAGGGACTAGCGGGGGGGAAAACGCAGTATTTT	CASSLEGLAGGKTQYF
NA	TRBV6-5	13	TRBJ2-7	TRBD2	TGTGCCAGCCAACAGCGGGAGAATGACGAGCAGTACTTC	CASQQRENDEQYF
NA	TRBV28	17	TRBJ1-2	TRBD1	TGTGCCAGCAGTTTAGTGGGACAGGGGATTTGGGACTATGGCTACACCTTC	CASSLVGQGIWDYGYTF
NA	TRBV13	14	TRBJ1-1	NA	TGTGCCAGCAGCTTCGGGGGGCGTTACACTGAAGCTTTCTTT	CASSFGGRYTEAFF
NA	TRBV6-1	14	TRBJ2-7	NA	TGTGCCAGCAGTGAAGGGACAGCCGGCTACGAGCAGTACTTC	CASSEGTAGYEQYF
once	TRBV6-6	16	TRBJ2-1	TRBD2	TGTGCCAGCAGTCGGACTAGCGGGAGTGGCTACAATGAGCAGTTCTTC	CASSRTSGSGYNEQFF
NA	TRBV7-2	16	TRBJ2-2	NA	TGTGCCAGCAGCCCAGCTTTCCAGGGTTATAACGGGGAGCTGTTTTTT	CASSPAFQGYNGELFF
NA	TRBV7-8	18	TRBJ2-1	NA	TGTGCCAGCAGCTTAGGTGGGGTAGCGAGCGTGATCTACAATGAGCAGTTCTTC	CASSLGGVASVIYNEQFF
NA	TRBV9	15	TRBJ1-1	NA	TGTGCCAGCAGCGTAGGTGGGGATATGAACACTGAAGCTTTCTTT	CASSVGGDMNTEAFF
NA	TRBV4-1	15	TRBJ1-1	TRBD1	TGCGCCAGCAGCGCCGACAGGGGGCTTGGCACTGAAGCTTTCTTT	CASSADRGLGTEAFF